The entry that follows covers one TCR beta chain sequence. The sample belongs to a study of blood T cell repertoires in COVID-19. Study-level background: Sample material is recorded as cDNA or gDNA derived from T cells, B-cell-depleted T cells, or PBMCs.

The germline gives CDR1 MGHRA, CDR2 YSYEKL. With V trimmed by 3 bases and J by 2 bases, 8 bases remained unmatched. CDR3 length: 16 residues. Source study methods: Estimates of nucleated cell counts were drawn from the amplification of reference gene primers. This table comes from immunoSEQ multiplex PCR, and its TCRdb copy is limited to in-frame clones, with some not included. That table gives V, J and clone size, and the DNA gave D and trimming. The table has 5,000 to 7,000 clones, about 90% seen once. The V call is TRBV4-1, the J call TRBJ2-3, with TRBD1 matching 7 bases. The sequenced sample consisted of peripheral blood. The TCR sequence derives from a human donor in a cohort sampled during active COVID-19. This CDR3 reads CASSQVIQGITDTQYF. The CDR3 DNA sequence: TGCGCCAGCAGCCAGGTCATACAGGGGATCACAGATACGCAGTATTTT.